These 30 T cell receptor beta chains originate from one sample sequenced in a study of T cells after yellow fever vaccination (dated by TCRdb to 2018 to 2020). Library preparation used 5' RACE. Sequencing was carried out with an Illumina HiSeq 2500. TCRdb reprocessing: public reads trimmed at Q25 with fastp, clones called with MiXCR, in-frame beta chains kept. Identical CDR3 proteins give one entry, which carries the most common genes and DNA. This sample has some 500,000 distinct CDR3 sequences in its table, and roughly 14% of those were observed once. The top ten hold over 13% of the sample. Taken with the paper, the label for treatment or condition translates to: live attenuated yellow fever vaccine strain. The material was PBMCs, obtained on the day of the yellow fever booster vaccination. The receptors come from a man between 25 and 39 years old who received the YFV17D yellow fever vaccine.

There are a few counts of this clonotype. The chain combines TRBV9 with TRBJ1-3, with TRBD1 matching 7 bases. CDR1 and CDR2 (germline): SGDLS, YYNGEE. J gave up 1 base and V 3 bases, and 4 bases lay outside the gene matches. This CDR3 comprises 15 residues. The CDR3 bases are TGTGCCAGCAGCGAGGAGGGGGCTTCTGGAAACACCATATATTTT. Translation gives CASSEEGASGNTIYF. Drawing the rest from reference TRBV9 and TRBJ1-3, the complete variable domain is DSGVTQTPKHLITATGQRVTLRCSPRSGDLSVYWYQQSLDQGLQFLIQYYNGEERAKGNILERFSAQQFPDLHSELNLSSLELGDSALYFCASSEEGASGNTIYFGEGSWLTVV.

CDR3 loop: CASYPGVAKNIQYF. The CDR3 DNA reads as TGCGCCAGCTACCCAGGGGTAGCCAAAAACATTCAGTACTTC. The J gene is TRBJ2-4, the V gene TRBV5-1; D is perhaps TRBD1 (6 bases). Per germline, CDR1 SGHRS and CDR2 YFSETQ. Trimming pared 7 bases from V and 0 bases from J, leaving 11 bases between. The CDR3 has 14 amino acids.

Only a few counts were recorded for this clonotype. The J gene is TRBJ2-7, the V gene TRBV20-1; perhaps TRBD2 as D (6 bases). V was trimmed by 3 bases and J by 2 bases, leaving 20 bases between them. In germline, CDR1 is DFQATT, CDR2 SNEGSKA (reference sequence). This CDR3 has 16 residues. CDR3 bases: TGCAGTGCTAGCACCCCTGGGGAGGCCCGCCCCTACGAGCAGTACTTC. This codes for CSASTPGEARPYEQYF.

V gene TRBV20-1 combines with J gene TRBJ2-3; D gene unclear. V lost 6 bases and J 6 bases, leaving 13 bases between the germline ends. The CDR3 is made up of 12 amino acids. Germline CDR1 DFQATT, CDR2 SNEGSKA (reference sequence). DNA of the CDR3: TGCAGTGCCCCGAAGGCACCGGATACGCAGTATTTT. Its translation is CSAPKAPDTQYF.

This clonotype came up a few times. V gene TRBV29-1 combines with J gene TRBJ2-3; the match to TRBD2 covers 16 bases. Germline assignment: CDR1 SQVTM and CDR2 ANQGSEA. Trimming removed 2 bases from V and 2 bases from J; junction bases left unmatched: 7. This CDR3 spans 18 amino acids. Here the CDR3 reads CSVEWGLAGGPNTDTQYF. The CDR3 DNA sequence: TGCAGCGTTGAATGGGGACTAGCGGGAGGGCCGAACACAGATACGCAGTATTTT.

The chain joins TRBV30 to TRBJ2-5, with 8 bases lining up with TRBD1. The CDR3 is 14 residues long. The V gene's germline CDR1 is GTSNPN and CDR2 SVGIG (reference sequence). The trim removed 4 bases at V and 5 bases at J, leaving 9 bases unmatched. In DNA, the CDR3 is TGTGCCTGGATCCCCCCGGACAGGGAGGAGACCCAGTACTTC. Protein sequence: CAWIPPDREETQYF.

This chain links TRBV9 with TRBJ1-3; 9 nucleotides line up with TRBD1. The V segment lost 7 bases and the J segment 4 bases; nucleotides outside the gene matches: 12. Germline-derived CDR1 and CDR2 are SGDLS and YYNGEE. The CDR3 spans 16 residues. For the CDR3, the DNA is TGTGCCAGCTCACCTCGGGGACAGGGAACAGGAAACACCATATATTTT. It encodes CASSPRGQGTGNTIYF.

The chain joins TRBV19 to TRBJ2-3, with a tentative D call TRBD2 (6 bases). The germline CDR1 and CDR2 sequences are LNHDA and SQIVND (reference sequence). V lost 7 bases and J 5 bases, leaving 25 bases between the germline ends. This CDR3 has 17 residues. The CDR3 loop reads CASNEGTGSKKRDTQYF. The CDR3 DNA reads TGTGCCAGTAACGAGGGGACCGGGAGCAAAAAAAGAGATACGCAGTATTTT.

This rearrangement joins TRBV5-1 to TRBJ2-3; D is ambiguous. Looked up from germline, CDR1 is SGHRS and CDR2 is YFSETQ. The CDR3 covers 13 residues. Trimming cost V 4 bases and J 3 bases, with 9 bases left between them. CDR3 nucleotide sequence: TGCGCCAGCAGCACGACTTTGACAGATACGCAGTATTTT. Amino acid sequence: CASSTTLTDTQYF.

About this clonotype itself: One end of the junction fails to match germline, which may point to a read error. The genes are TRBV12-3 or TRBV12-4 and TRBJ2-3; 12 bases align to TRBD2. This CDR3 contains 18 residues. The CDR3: CAISLEEGTSGLTDTQYF. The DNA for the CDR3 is TGTGCCATCAGTTTAGAGGAAGGGACTAGCGGGCTCACAGATACGCAGTATTTT.

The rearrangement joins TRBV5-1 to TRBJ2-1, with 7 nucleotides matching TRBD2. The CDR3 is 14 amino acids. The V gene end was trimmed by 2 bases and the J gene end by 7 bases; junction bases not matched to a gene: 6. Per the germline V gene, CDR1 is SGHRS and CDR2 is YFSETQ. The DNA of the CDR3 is TGCGCCAGCAGCTTTTCGGGAGGCCTAAATGAGCAGTTCTTC. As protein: CASSFSGGLNEQFF.

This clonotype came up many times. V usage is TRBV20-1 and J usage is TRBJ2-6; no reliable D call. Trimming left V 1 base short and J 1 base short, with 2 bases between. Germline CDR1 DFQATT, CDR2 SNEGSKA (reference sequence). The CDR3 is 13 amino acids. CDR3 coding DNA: TGCAGTGCTAGAGTGTCTGGGGCCAACGTCCTGACTTTC. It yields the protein CSARVSGANVLTF.

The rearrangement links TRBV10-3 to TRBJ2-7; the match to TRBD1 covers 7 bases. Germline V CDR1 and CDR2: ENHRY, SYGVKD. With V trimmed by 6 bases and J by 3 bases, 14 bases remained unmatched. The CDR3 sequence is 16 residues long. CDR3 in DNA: TGTGCCATCAGCCTCCCCGGGACAGCTGACAACTACGAGCAGTACTTC. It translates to CAISLPGTADNYEQYF.

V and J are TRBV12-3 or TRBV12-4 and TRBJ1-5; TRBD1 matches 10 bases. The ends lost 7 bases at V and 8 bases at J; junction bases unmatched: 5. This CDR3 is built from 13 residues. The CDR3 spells CASTGTGDEPQHF. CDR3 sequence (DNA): TGTGCCAGCACCGGGACAGGGGATGAGCCCCAGCATTTT.

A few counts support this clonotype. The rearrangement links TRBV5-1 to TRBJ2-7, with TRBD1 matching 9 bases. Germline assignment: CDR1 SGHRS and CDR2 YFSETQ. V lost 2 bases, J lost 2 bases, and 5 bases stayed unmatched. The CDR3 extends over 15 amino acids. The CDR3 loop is CASSFGDRDTYEQYF. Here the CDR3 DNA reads TGCGCCAGCAGCTTTGGGGACAGGGACACCTACGAGCAGTACTTC.

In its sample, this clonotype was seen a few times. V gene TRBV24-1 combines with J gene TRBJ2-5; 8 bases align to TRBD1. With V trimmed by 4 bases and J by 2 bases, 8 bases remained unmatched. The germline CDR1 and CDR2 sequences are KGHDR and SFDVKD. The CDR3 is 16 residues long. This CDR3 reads CATSDFGQGLQETQYF. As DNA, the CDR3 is TGTGCCACCAGTGACTTCGGACAGGGTCTTCAAGAGACCCAGTACTTC.

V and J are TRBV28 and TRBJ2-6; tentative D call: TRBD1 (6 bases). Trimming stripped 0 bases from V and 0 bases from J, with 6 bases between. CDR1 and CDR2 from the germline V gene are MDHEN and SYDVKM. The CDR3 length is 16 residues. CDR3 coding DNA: TGTGCCAGCAGTTTATGGGGGGCCTCTGGGGCCAACGTCCTGACTTTC. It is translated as CASSLWGASGANVLTF. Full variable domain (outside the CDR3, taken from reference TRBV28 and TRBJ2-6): DVKVTQSSRYLVKRTGEKVFLECVQDMDHENMFWYRQDPGLGLRLIYFSYDVKMKEKGDIPEGYSVSREKKERFSLILESASTNQTSMYLCASSLWGASGANVLTFGAGSRLTVL.

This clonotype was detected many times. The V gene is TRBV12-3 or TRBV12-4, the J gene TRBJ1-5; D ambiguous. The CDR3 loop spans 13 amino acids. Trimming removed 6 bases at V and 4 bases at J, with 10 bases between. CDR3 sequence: CASSFRGNQPQHF. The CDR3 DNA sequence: TGTGCCAGCAGCTTTAGAGGAAATCAGCCCCAGCATTTT.

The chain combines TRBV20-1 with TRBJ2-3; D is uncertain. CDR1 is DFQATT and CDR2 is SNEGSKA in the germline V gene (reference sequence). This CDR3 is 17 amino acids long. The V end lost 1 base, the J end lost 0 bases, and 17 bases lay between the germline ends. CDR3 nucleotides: TGCAGTGCTAGAGGGAGCCCTGGGCAGGACAGCACAGATACGCAGTATTTT. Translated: CSARGSPGQDSTDTQYF.

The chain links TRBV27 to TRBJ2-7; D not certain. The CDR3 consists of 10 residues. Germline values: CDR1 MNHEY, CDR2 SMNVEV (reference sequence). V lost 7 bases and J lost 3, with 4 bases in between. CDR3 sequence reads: CASIYYEQYF. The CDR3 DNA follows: TGTGCCAGCATTTACTACGAGCAGTACTTC.

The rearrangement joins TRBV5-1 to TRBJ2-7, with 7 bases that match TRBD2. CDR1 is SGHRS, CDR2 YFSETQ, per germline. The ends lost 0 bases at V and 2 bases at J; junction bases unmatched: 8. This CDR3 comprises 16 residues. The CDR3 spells CASSLEAGASTYEQYF. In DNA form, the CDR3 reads TGCGCCAGCAGCTTGGAGGCGGGAGCCAGTACCTACGAGCAGTACTTC.

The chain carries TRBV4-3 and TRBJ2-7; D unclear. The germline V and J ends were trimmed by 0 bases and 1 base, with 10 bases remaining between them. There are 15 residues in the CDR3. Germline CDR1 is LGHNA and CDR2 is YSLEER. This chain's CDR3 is CASSQELYRSYEQYF. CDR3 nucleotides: TGCGCCAGCAGCCAAGAGCTATACCGGTCCTACGAGCAGTACTTC.

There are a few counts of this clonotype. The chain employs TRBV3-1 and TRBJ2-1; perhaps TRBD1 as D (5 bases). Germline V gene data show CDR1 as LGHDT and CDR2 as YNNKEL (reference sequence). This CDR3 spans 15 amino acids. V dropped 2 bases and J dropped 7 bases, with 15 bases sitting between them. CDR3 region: CASSQNQGKMNEQFF. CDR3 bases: TGTGCCAGCAGCCAAAACCAGGGTAAGATGAATGAGCAGTTCTTC.

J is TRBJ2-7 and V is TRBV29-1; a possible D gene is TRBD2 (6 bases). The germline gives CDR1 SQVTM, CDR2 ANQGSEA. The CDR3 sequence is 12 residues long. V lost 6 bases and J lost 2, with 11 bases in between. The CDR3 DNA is TGCAGCGTGGGCGGGGAGCCCTACGAGCAGTACTTC. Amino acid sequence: CSVGGEPYEQYF.

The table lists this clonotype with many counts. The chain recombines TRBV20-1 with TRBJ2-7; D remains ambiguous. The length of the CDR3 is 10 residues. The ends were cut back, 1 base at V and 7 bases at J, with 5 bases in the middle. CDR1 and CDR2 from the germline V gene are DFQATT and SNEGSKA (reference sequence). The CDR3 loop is CSARVGEQYF. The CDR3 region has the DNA TGCAGTGCTAGAGTAGGGGAGCAGTACTTC.

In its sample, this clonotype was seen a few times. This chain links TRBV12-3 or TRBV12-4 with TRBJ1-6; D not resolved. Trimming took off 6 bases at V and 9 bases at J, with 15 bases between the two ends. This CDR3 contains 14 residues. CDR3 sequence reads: CASSPQRRVSPLHF. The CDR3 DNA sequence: TGTGCCAGCAGCCCACAGAGGAGGGTTTCACCCCTCCACTTT.

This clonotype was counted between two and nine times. The CDR3 coding sequence is TGTGCCAGCAGCTCGGGACTAGCGGAAGAGACCCAGTACTTC. Amino acids: CASSSGLAEETQYF. V usage is TRBV11-3 and J usage is TRBJ2-5; 11 bases are shared with TRBD2. The CDR3 totals 14 residues. Germline CDR1 and CDR2: SGHNT and YENEEA. Germline trimming cut 4 bases from V and 3 bases from J; bases unmatched to any gene: 1.

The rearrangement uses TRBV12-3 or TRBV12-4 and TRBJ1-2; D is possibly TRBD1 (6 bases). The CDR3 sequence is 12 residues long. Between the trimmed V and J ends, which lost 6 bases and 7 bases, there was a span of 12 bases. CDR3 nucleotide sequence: TGTGCCAGCAGCCAACCCAGGGGTGGCTACACCTTC. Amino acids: CASSQPRGGYTF.

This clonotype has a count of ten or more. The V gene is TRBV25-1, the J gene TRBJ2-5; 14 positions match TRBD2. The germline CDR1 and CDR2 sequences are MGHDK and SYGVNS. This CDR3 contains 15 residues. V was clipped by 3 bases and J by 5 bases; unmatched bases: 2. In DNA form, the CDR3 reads TGTGCCAGCAGTGAGGGACTAGCGGGAGTGGAGACCCAGTACTTC. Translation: CASSEGLAGVETQYF.

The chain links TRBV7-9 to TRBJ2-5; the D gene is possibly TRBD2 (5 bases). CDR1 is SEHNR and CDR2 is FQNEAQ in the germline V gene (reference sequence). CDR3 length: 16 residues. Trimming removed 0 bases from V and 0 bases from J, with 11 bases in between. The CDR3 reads CASSLAGARYQETQYF. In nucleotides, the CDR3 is TGTGCCAGCAGCTTAGCGGGAGCTAGGTACCAAGAGACCCAGTACTTC.